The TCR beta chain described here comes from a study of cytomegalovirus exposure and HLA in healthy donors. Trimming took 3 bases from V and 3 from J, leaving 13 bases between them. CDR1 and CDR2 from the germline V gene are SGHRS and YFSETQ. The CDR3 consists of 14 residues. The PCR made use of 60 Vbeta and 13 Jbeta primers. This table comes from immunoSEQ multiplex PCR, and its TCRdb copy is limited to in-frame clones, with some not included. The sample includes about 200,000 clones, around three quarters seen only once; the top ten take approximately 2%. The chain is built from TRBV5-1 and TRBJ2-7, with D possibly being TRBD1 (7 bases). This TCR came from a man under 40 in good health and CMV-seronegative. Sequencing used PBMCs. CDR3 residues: CASSSSGGGYEQYF. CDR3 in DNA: TGCGCCAGCAGCTCTTCAGGGGGAGGCTACGAGCAGTACTTC.